This T cell receptor (beta chain) was profiled in a study of CD8 T cells in ankylosing spondylitis (dated by TCRdb to between 2016 and 2019). About the investigation overall: T cell receptor beta repertoires were profiled in healthy donors and ankylosing spondylitis patients so that disease-linked TCR variants could be found. The full study cohort was made up of approximately 27 ankylosing spondylitis patients and about a hundred healthy donors. Peripheral blood was sampled, and synovial fluid was also collected from ankylosing spondylitis patients. What the research found in general, with its limitations: In peripheral blood, the disease-linked clones were found at relatively low frequencies and had a CD8+ phenotype. A TCR beta motif of about 8 highly homologous amino acid variants appeared characteristic of blood from ankylosing spondylitis patients. Some motif variants were previously reported in synovial fluid and blood of reactive arthritis patients, suggesting common disease-initiation mechanisms. Significant enrichment of the disease-linked clones was reported in matched synovial fluid samples from ankylosing spondylitis patients.

This clonotype was observed a handful of times. This clone's antigen is unknown. Per-base qualities were not stored, and no clone one base away is much larger. The germline V gene provides CDR1 ENHRY and CDR2 SYGVKD. Trimming costs V 4 bases and J 0 bases, and their ends lie 9 bases apart. There are 15 amino acids in the CDR3, from cysteine to phenylalanine inclusive. Only CDR3 DNA remains: 45 bases, in frame from the first base. Sequencer: Illumina HiSeq 2500. Quantitative 5'-RACE with molecular barcodes was the method used to prepare the TCR beta libraries. The source study handled its data this way. A new computational method based on a probabilistic model of VDJ rearrangement was used to identify disease-linked TCR variants. TCRdb applied fastp at Q25 and MiXCR to the public reads, then kept only in-frame beta chains. Duplicate CDR3 protein sequences are folded into a single record with the most common DNA and genes. It is TCRdb's table, rather than the study itself, that gives the V and J calls and clone size. This sample holds 340,000 or so distinct CDR3 sequences; about 14% were observed only once. The ten largest clonotypes hold around 1% of the sample.

The clonotype comes from a male donor with ankylosing spondylitis or in good health (not recorded which). The rearrangement combines TRBV10-3 with TRBJ2-2; the D gene is possibly TRBD1 or TRBD2, with 5 bases matching each. Sequencing was performed on blood, either unsorted or a sorted T cell fraction (not recorded which). The encoded CDR3 is CAISAGTANTGELFF. Read as DNA, the sequence is TGTGCCATCAGTGCCGGGACCGCGAACACCGGGGAGCTGTTTTTT.